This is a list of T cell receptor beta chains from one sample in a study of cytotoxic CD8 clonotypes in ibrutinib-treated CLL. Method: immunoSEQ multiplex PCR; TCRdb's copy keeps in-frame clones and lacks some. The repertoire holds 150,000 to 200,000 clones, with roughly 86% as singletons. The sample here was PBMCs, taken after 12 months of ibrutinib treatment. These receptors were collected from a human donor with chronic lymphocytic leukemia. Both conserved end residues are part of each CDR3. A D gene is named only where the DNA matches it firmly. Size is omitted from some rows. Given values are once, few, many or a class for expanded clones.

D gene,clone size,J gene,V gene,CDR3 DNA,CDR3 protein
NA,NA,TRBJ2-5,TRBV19,TGTGCCAGTTCAACGGTGGTCCAAGAGACCCAGTACTTC,CASSTVVQETQYF
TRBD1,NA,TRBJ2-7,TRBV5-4,TGTGCCAGCAGCTTGGGACAGGGTCCGAACTACGAGCAGTACTTC,CASSLGQGPNYEQYF
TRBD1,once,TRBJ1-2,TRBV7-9,TGTGCCAGCAGCCTGGACAGGGGGCGCGACTATGGCTACACCTTC,CASSLDRGRDYGYTF
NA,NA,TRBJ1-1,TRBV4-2,TGTGCCAGCAGCCGAGATCAGGGGACGCTCGGGACTTTCTTT,CASSRDQGTLGTFF
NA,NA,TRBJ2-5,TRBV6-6,TGTGCCACCAAGCTGCTAGCGTTCCCACAAGAGACCCAGTACTTC,CATKLLAFPQETQYF
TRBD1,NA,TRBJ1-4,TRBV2,TGTGCCAGCAGTCGCACTAGACAGGGGGAAGATGAAAAACTGTTTTTT,CASSRTRQGEDEKLFF
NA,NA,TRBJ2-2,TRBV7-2,TGTGCCAGCAGCTTAAGGTGGACAGCGATGGGCACCGGGGAGCTGTTTTTT,CASSLRWTAMGTGELFF
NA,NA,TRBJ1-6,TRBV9,TGTGCCAGCAGCGCCGGAACCTCAACGGGGGCACCCCTCCACTTT,CASSAGTSTGAPLHF
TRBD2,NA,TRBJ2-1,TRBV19,TGTGCCAGTAGCCCAACTAGCGGGAGCGAATTTAGGCAGTTCTTC,CASSPTSGSEFRQFF
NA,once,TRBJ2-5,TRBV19,TGTGCCAGTAGTATCGCGGTTAGGGAGACCCAGTACTTC,CASSIAVRETQYF
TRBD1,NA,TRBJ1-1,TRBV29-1,TGCAGCGTCCGACAGGGGGGGAAACTTGGGGCTTTCTTT,CSVRQGGKLGAFF
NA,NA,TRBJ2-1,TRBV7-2,TGTGCCAGCAGCTTGAGGGTCGGTGAGCAGTTCTTC,CASSLRVGEQFF
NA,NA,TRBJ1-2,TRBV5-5,TGTGCCAGCAGCCCCGTACTAGAATATAACTATGGCTACACCTTC,CASSPVLEYNYGYTF
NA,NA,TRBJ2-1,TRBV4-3,TGCGCCAGCAGCTCTACGAATGAGCAGTTCTTC,CASSSTNEQFF
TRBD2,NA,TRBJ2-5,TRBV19,TGTGCCAGTAGGCGACTAGCGGGGGAAGAGACCCAGTACTTC,CASRRLAGEETQYF
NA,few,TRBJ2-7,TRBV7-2,TGTGCCAGCAGCAGACAGGTTTCCGAGCAGTACTTC,CASSRQVSEQYF
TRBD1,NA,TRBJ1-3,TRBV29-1,TGCAGCGTTGAAGGAAGCAACAGGGGGCCCTCTGGAAACACCATATATTTT,CSVEGSNRGPSGNTIYF
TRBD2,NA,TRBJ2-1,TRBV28,TGTGCCAGCTTGAGCGGGGGGGCCAATGAGCAGTTCTTC,CASLSGGANEQFF
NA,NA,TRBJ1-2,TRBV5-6,TGTGCCAGCAGCTTGGCACGTAGGGGTGGCTACACCTTC,CASSLARRGGYTF
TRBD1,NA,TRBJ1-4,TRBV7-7,TGTGCCAGCAGCCCGGGACAGGGGGTCGCCCCAACTAATGAAAAACTGTTTTTT,CASSPGQGVAPTNEKLFF
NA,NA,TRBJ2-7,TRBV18,TGTGCCAGCTCACCGGCGGCGGGGAGCTCCTACGAGCAGTACTTC,CASSPAAGSSYEQYF
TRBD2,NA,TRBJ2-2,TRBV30,TGTGCCTGGAGAAGACTAGCGGGGGGGGCCACCGGGGAGCTGTTTTTT,CAWRRLAGGATGELFF
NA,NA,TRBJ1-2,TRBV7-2,TGTGCCCACGGGGGGGCGCAGGGCTACACCTTC,CAHGGAQGYTF
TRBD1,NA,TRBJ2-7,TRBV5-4,TGTGCCAGCAGCTTGTTGACAGGGGATTACGAGCAGTACTTC,CASSLLTGDYEQYF
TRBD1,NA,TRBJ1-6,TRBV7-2,TGTGCCAGCAGCCAATACAGGGGGAGTAGTTCACCCCTCCACTTT,CASSQYRGSSSPLHF
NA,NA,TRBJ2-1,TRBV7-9,TGTGCCAGCAGCTTAAAGGAGGAGGAGCAGTTCTTC,CASSLKEEEQFF
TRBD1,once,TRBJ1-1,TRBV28,TGTGCCAGCAGGACGGGACAGGGGGTGAACACTGAAGCTTTCTTT,CASRTGQGVNTEAFF
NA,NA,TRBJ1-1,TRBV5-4,TGTGCCAGCAGCGGGGAAGGGACGAACACTGAAGCTTTCTTT,CASSGEGTNTEAFF
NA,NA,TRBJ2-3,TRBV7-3,TGTGCCAGCAGCCCAGGGACCAGCACATATACGCAGTATTTT,CASSPGTSTYTQYF
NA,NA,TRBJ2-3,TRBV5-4,TGTGCCAGCAGCTCGTACACAGGGTCAGATACGCAGTATTTT,CASSSYTGSDTQYF
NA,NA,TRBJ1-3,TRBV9,TGTGCCAGCAGCGTAGCGGGGGTCCGAGGTGCTGGAAACACCATATATTTT,CASSVAGVRGAGNTIYF
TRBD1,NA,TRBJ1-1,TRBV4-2,TGTGCCAGCAGCCCCCAGACAGGGGAGAACACTGAAGCTTTCTTT,CASSPQTGENTEAFF
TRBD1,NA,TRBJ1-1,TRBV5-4,TGTGCCAGCAGCTTGGGACAGGGGGACATCACTGAAGCTTTCTTT,CASSLGQGDITEAFF
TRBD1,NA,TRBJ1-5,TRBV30,TGTGCCTGGAGTGTAAAGGGGGCGTACCAGCCCCAGCATTTT,CAWSVKGAYQPQHF
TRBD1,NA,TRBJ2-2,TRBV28,TGTGCCAGCCGACAGGGTCCCAGGACGGGGGAGCTGTTTTTT,CASRQGPRTGELFF
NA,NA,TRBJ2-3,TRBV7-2,TGTGCCAGCAGCTTCCCCGCGGGGGCTCAGTATTTT,CASSFPAGAQYF
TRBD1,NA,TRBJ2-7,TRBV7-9,TGTGCCAGCAGCTTAGGTGGGACAGGTTTACCCGAGCAGTACTTC,CASSLGGTGLPEQYF
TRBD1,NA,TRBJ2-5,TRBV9,TGTGCCAGCAGCGTAGGGACAGGCAGGATAAGTCAAGAGACCCAGTACTTC,CASSVGTGRISQETQYF
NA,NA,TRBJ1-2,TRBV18,TGTGCCAGCTCGCCTACAGGGTACGGCTACACCTTC,CASSPTGYGYTF